This T cell receptor beta chain was sequenced in a study of cytomegalovirus exposure and HLA in healthy donors. This clone was seen a handful of times. Its specificity is unknown. Study-wide results and limits: An Asian-associated ancestry cluster reportedly showed fewer N-insertions than the roughly 670-donor mean in a later analysis. An analysis that came later showed most CMV-associated TCR beta chains appearing HLA-restricted.

It was with 60 Vbeta and 13 Jbeta primers that the PCR ran. Libraries were prepared by immunoSEQ multiplex PCR; TCRdb keeps only in-frame clonotypes and omits some of them. Of 150,000 to 200,000 clones in the sample, approximately 79% were seen once. After removal of 1 base from V and 0 bases from J, the junction contained 1 base not matched to a gene. This CDR3 region has 15 residues. Germline loops: CDR1 SEHNR, CDR2 FQNEAQ (reference sequence). This clonotype was sampled from a man aged 35 to 55 in good health and CMV-seropositive. This chain joins TRBV7-9 and TRBJ2-7, with 9 bases that match TRBD2. The specimen sequenced was PBMCs. This CDR3 reads CASSLETSGSYEQYF. Written as DNA, the CDR3 is TGTGCCAGCAGCTTAGAGACTAGCGGCTCCTACGAGCAGTACTTC.